The T cell receptor beta chain described here comes from a study of identical twins. Findings of the study overall: Cord blood beta clonotypes that were abundant carried fewer insertions, and memory repertoires showed no such trend. Twin pairs' shared out-of-frame alpha sequences were enriched in low generation probability.

Unique molecular identifiers were present on the cDNA, which also gained a universal primer site by template switching. Via MiXCR, TCRdb re-called the 5' RACE reads, giving one row per CDR3 protein. The sample lists about 570,000 distinct CDR3 sequences, around a tenth seen once, with under 3% in the top ten. V was pared by 6 bases and J by 0 bases, with 7 bases of the junction left unmatched. The CDR3 spans 14 residues. Germline CDR1 reads DFQATT; CDR2 reads SNEGSKA (reference sequence). Turning to this clonotype: Its antigen is currently unknown.

Healthy Caucasian individuals made up all the donors. The same data also contributed to another study, on yellow fever vaccine responses in identical twins.

The clonotype comes from a woman aged 18-35 years in good health. The specimen was PBMCs. The V call is TRBV20-1, the J call TRBJ1-1; 7 nucleotides align to TRBD1. CDR3 coding DNA: TGCAGTGCGGCAAGGGACAGTCTGAACACTGAAGCTTTCTTT. As protein: CSAARDSLNTEAFF.